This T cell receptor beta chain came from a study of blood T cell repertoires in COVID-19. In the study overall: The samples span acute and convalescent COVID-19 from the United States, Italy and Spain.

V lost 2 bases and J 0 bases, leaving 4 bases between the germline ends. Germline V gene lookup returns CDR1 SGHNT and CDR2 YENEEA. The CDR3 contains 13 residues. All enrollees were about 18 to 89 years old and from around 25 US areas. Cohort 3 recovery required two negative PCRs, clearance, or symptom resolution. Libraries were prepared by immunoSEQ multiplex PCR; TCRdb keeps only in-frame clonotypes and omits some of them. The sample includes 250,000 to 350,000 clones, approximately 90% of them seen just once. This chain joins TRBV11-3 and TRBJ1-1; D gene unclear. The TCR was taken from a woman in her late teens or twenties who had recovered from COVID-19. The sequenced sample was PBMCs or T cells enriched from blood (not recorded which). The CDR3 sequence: CASSLYMNTEAFF. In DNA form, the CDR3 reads TGTGCCAGCAGCTTATACATGAACACTGAAGCTTTCTTT.